The 20 T cell receptor beta chains below come from one sample, sequenced in a study of control samples from healthy donors and cancer patients. Profiled with immunoSEQ multiplex PCR; TCRdb holds only in-frame clones, not every one. The profile covers roughly 100,000 clones, with just over 90% appearing a single time and roughly 2.5% taken by the ten largest. Sequencing input: blood. These receptors were taken from a woman under 30 in good health.

This rearrangement joins TRBV30 to TRBJ2-7, with D hard to call. Trimming shortened V by 4 bases and J by 3 bases, and 7 bases separated the two germline ends. Germline V gives CDR1 GTSNPN, CDR2 SVGIG (reference sequence). The CDR3 spans 11 residues. CDR3 DNA sequence: TGTGCCTGGATCGGAATCTACGAGCAGTACTTC. Its translation is CAWIGIYEQYF.

The genes are TRBV6-4 and TRBJ1-5; D remains ambiguous. The CDR3 covers 13 residues. The germline CDR1 and CDR2 sequences are MRHNA and SNTAGT. The V gene lost 0 bases and the J gene lost 3 bases, with 3 bases spanning the gap. The DNA of the CDR3 is TGTGCCAGCAGTGACTCGGACAATCAGCCCCAGCATTTT. It translates to CASSDSDNQPQHF.

V is TRBV6-5 and J is TRBJ1-5, with 8 bases fitting TRBD1. The CDR3 has 15 amino acids. V shed 3 bases and J 9 bases; nucleotides not matched to a gene: 10. The germline CDR1 and CDR2 sequences are MNHEY and SVGAGI. Here the CDR3 reads CASSYTGTGFLPQHF. The CDR3 DNA follows: TGTGCCAGCAGTTATACCGGGACAGGTTTTTTGCCCCAGCATTTT.

The gene calls are TRBV28 and TRBJ1-2, with D uncertain. There are 13 residues in the CDR3. The V and J ends lost 6 bases and 3 bases respectively, with 11 bases between them. CDR1 and CDR2 (germline): MDHEN, SYDVKM. The chain's CDR3 is CASSIRSHYGYTF. The CDR3 DNA is TGTGCCAGCAGCATCAGGAGTCACTATGGCTACACCTTC.

This clone came up once. The V and J genes are TRBV7-8 and TRBJ2-7; 8 nucleotides line up with TRBD2. The CDR3 spans 15 residues. J was trimmed by 4 bases and V by 5 bases; bases with no gene match: 10. Germline-derived CDR1 and CDR2 are SGHVS and FQNEAQ. CDR3: CASSRTAGGEYEQYF. The DNA for the CDR3 is TGTGCCAGCAGCCGTACCGCGGGAGGAGAGTACGAGCAGTACTTC. The full variable domain, with the rest looked up from reference TRBV7-8 and TRBJ2-7, is GAGVSQSPRYKVAKRGQDVALRCDPISGHVSLFWYQQALGQGPEFLTYFQNEAQLDKSGLPSDRFFAERPEGSVSTLKIQRTQQEDSAVYLCASSRTAGGEYEQYFGPGTRLTVT.

This chain connects TRBV18 to TRBJ2-6; D is unclear. Per germline, CDR1 KGHSH and CDR2 LQKENI. V gave up 1 base and J gave up 0 bases, with 7 bases separating them. This CDR3 is built from 16 residues. CDR3 sequence (DNA): TGTGCCAGCTCACCACTCGGCAGCTCTGGGGCCAACGTCCTGACTTTC. Amino acids: CASSPLGSSGANVLTF.

Only one count was recorded for this clone. The chain couples TRBV29-1 to TRBJ2-1; a weak D match, TRBD2 (6 bases). Deletions cut 7 bases from V and 2 bases from J, with 12 bases between. Germline-derived CDR1 and CDR2 are SQVTM and ANQGSEA. The CDR3 covers 13 residues. The DNA for the CDR3 is TGCAGCGGGAGGCGGGGAGCCTACAATGAGCAGTTCTTC. It yields the protein CSGRRGAYNEQFF.

In this sample, this clone turned up a few times. This chain connects TRBV28 to TRBJ1-2; D is perhaps TRBD1 (5 bases). Germline V gives CDR1 MDHEN, CDR2 SYDVKM. The length of the CDR3 is 17 residues. Trimming removed 1 base from V and 4 bases from J, with 19 bases in between. The CDR3 sequence is CASSLSSLIGRAYGYTF. CDR3 nucleotide sequence: TGTGCCAGCAGTTTATCTAGTCTCATTGGCAGGGCCTATGGCTACACCTTC.

This chain joins TRBV20-1 and TRBJ1-1; the D gene is possibly TRBD1 (5 bases). Germline loops: CDR1 DFQATT, CDR2 SNEGSKA (reference sequence). CDR3 length: 11 amino acids. V was trimmed by 6 bases and J by 4 bases, leaving 9 bases between them. The CDR3 protein is CSAGEGTEAFF. DNA for the CDR3: TGCAGTGCAGGGGAGGGCACTGAAGCTTTCTTT.

The V gene is TRBV11-2, the J gene TRBJ2-2; D may be TRBD1 (5 bases). CDR1 is SGHAT and CDR2 is FQNNGV in the germline V gene. The CDR3 runs 18 residues. The V and J ends lost 1 base and 1 base respectively, with 16 bases between them. CDR3 amino acids: CASSLARLGRENTGELFF. CDR3 in DNA: TGTGCCAGCAGCTTAGCGCGCCTCGGCAGGGAGAACACCGGGGAGCTGTTTTTT.

V gene TRBV28 combines with J gene TRBJ1-4; D possibly corresponds to TRBD1 (5 bases). The length of the CDR3 is 15 residues. The germline V gene has CDR1 MDHEN and CDR2 SYDVKM. The V and J ends lost 2 bases and 2 bases respectively, with 9 bases between them. CDR3 sequence: CASSLGRVTNEKLFF. The CDR3 DNA reads as TGTGCCAGCAGTTTAGGCAGGGTGACTAATGAAAAACTGTTTTTT.

The CDR3 is CASSQALAGAVQYF. The CDR3 region has the DNA TGCGCCAGCAGCCAAGCACTAGCGGGAGCAGTGCAGTATTTT. The chain is built from TRBV4-3 and TRBJ2-3; 11 bases are shared with TRBD2. V gave up 1 base and J gave up 11 bases; unmatched junction bases: 5. Per the germline V gene, CDR1 is LGHNA and CDR2 is YSLEER. This CDR3 region has 14 residues.

The chain uses TRBV28 and TRBJ1-5; TRBD1 matches at 9 bases. The J segment lost 6 bases and the V segment lost 4 bases, leaving 7 bases of the junction unmatched. Germline V CDR1 and CDR2: MDHEN, SYDVKM. CDR3 length: 15 amino acids. CDR3 nucleotides: TGTGCCAGCAGTTCACCGGGACAGGGAGGTCAGCCCCAGCATTTT. Its protein is CASSSPGQGGQPQHF.

The rearrangement uses TRBV9 and TRBJ2-3, with 8 bases fitting TRBD2. Germline V gene sequence: CDR1 SGDLS, CDR2 YYNGEE. This CDR3 comprises 16 residues. Trimming removed 4 bases from V and 7 bases from J; junction bases left unmatched: 14. The CDR3 nucleotides are TGTGCCAGCAGCCCTCCCGGGACTAGGGAGAAACATACGCAGTATTTT. Its translation is CASSPPGTREKHTQYF.

This clone was seen just once. The genes are TRBV5-6 and TRBJ2-6; D remains unclear. Germline lookup yields CDR1 SGHDT and CDR2 YYEEEE. Trimming pared 5 bases from V and 12 bases from J, leaving 21 bases between. The CDR3 consists of 15 residues. The CDR3 here is CASRGLIGIGRVLTF. Here the CDR3 DNA reads TGTGCCAGCAGAGGGCTGATTGGGATAGGGCGCGTCCTGACTTTC.

The chain uses TRBV3-1 (or the pseudogene TRBV3-2) and TRBJ1-4; 7 nucleotides match TRBD1. V gave up 4 bases and J gave up 1 base; unmatched junction bases: 12. This CDR3 is 18 amino acids long. Germline V gene lookup returns CDR1 LGHDT and CDR2 YNNKEL (reference sequence). CDR3 in DNA: TGTGCCAGCAGCCTCGCGACAGGGCCACTTGGAACTAATGAAAAACTGTTTTTT. Translation gives CASSLATGPLGTNEKLFF.

This sequence joins TRBV13 and TRBJ2-5; 9 bases map to TRBD1. The V and J ends lost 4 bases and 4 bases, in that order; junction bases with no gene match: 7. CDR3 length: 15 amino acids. From germline, CDR1 is PRHDT and CDR2 FYEKMQ (reference sequence). The CDR3 DNA reads TGTGCCAGCAGCTCATCCGGGACAGGGCCAGAGACCCAGTACTTC. It specifies CASSSSGTGPETQYF.

The chain has TRBV5-1 and TRBJ1-2; 7 bases map to TRBD1. Trimming at V came to 0 bases and at J to 8 bases, leaving 1 base not matched to a gene. The CDR3 length is 12 residues. Germline CDR1 SGHRS, CDR2 YFSETQ. The CDR3 is CASSLDRGGYTF. Written as DNA, the CDR3 is TGCGCCAGCAGCTTGGACAGGGGCGGCTACACCTTC. The full variable domain, in which reference TRBV5-1 and TRBJ1-2 provide the parts outside the CDR3, is KAGVTQTPRYLIKTRGQQVTLSCSPISGHRSVSWYQQTPGQGLQFLFEYFSETQRNKGNFPGRFSGRQFSNSRSEMNVSTLELGDSALYLCASSLDRGGYTFGSGTRLTVV.

The chain joins TRBV19 to TRBJ2-5; D call uncertain. CDR1 and CDR2 from the germline V gene are LNHDA and SQIVND (reference sequence). V gave up 1 base and J gave up 6 bases, with 9 bases separating them. The length of the CDR3 is 13 residues. The CDR3 reads CASSIVGVKTQYF. For the CDR3, the DNA is TGTGCCAGTAGTATAGTTGGCGTAAAGACCCAGTACTTC.

The chain has TRBV2 and TRBJ2-1; D is perhaps TRBD1 or TRBD2 (5 bases each). V was clipped by 11 bases and J by 5 bases, with 13 bases between them. The germline V gene encodes CDR1 SNHLY and CDR2 FYNNEI. The CDR3 runs 12 residues. Here the CDR3 reads CAPRDPNNEQFF. In nucleotides, the CDR3 is TGTGCCCCCCGGGACCCTAACAATGAGCAGTTCTTC. Full variable domain (remainder filled in from reference TRBV2 and TRBJ2-1): EPEVTQTPSHQVTQMGQEVILRCVPISNHLYFYWYRQILGQKVEFLVSFYNNEISEKSEIFDDQFSVERPDGSNFTLKIRSTKLEDSAMYFCAPRDPNNEQFFGPGTRLTVL.